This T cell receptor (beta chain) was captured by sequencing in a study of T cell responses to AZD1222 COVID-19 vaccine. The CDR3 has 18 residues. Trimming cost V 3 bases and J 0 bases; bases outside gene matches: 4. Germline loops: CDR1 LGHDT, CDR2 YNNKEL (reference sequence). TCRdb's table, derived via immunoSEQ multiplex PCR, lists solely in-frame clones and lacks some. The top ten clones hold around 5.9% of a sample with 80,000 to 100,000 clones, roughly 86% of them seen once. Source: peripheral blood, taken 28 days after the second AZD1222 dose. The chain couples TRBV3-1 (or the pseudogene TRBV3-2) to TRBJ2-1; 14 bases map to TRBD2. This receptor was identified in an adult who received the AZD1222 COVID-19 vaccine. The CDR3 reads CASSQGLAGASSYNEQFF. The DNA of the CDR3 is TGTGCCAGCAGCCAGGGACTAGCGGGGGCAAGCTCCTACAATGAGCAGTTCTTC.